Shown below are 9 T cell receptor beta chains from a single sample sequenced in a study of Tregs in tolerant kidney transplant recipients. This table comes from immunoSEQ multiplex PCR, and its TCRdb copy is limited to in-frame clones, with some not included. The sample has roughly 50,000 clones; the top ten hold approximately 0.78%. The sequencing used CD4+ T cells from blood, collected before the transplant. These receptors all stem from a human donor who received a combined kidney and bone marrow transplant.

On this clone: The read is 3 residues too short to cover the CDR3 end, so that end is filled in from the germline J gene. The chain couples TRBV6-1 to TRBJ2-7; 8 positions agree with TRBD1. Germline V gene lookup returns CDR1 MNHNS and CDR2 SASEGT. The CDR3 spans 15 residues. V lost 3 bases, J lost 3 bases, and 7 bases stayed unmatched. The covered CDR3 bases are TGTGCCAGCAGTGACATCTGGACAGGGTTCTACGAG. This translates into CASSDIWTGFYE. The entire CDR3 protein reads CASSDIWTGFYEQYF.

With regard to this clone: Sequencing ends 3 residues short of the CDR3 end; the germline J gene provides the rest. The chain couples TRBV7-2 to TRBJ1-5; D gene uncertain. The ends were cut back, 1 base at V and 0 bases at J, with 7 bases in the middle. Germline loops: CDR1 SGHTA, CDR2 FQGNSA. The CDR3 totals 15 residues. The CDR3 loop is CASSLVATSNQPQHF. Incomplete CDR3 DNA: TGTGCCAGCAGCTTAGTGGCAACTAGCAATCAGCCC.

Remarks on this clone: From the germline J gene comes the end of the CDR3, since the read stops 3 residues before it. This chain uses TRBV30 with TRBJ1-1; D not certain. V lost 0 bases and J 5 bases, leaving 16 bases between the germline ends. Germline lookup yields CDR1 GTSNPN and CDR2 SVGIG (reference sequence). The CDR3 is 15 residues long. This CDR3 reads CAWSVRVSPRTEAFF. Incomplete CDR3 DNA: TGTGCCTGGAGTGTAAGGGTCAGCCCGAGGACTGAA.

With regard to this clone: The read ends 3 residues before the CDR3 terminus; that terminus is restored from the germline J gene. This chain joins TRBV5-1 and TRBJ1-1; no clear D. Germline V gene lookup returns CDR1 SGHRS and CDR2 YFSETQ. The CDR3 length is 13 residues. The V and J ends lost 9 bases and 1 base respectively, with 13 bases between them. CDR3 DNA (partial): TGCGCCACCTCCCCGGCGGGGAACACTGAA. Its protein is CATSPAGNTE. The CDR3 in full is CATSPAGNTEAFF.

The CDR3 DNA, read in part, is TGTGCCAGCTCACCAACTCAGGGTGTAAATGAG. It codes for CASSPTQGVNE. The complete CDR3 sequence is CASSPTQGVNEQFF. The chain joins TRBV18 to TRBJ2-1, with D maybe TRBD1 (5 bases). The read halts 3 residues ahead of the CDR3 end, with the missing end drawn from the germline J gene. This CDR3 has 14 residues. Trimming took 2 bases from V and 7 from J, leaving 12 bases between them. In germline, CDR1 is KGHSH, CDR2 LQKENI.

Comments on this clone: The CDR3 end is not reached by the read, which stops 3 residues before it; the germline J gene fills it in. The J gene is TRBJ1-5, the V gene TRBV18; D may be TRBD1 (6 bases). CDR1 is KGHSH, CDR2 LQKENI, per germline. V lost 3 bases, J lost 6 bases, and 12 bases lay in between. This CDR3 region has 14 residues. The DNA read from the CDR3 is TGTGCCAGCTCACCGGAACAGGGTGGTCAGCCC. It specifies CASSPEQGGQP. The CDR3 as a whole reads CASSPEQGGQPQHF. The whole variable domain, filled in from reference TRBV18 and TRBJ1-5, reads NAGVMQNPRHLVRRRGQEARLRCSPMKGHSHVYWYRQLPEEGLKFMVYLQKENIIDESGMPKERFSAEFPKEGPSILRIQQVVRGDSAAYFCASSPEQGGQPQHFGDGTRLSIL.

For this clone: The sequenced fragment ends 3 residues before the CDR3 boundary, so the rest is inferred from the germline J gene. The chain couples TRBV18 to TRBJ1-1, with 7 bases that match TRBD1. Germline-derived CDR1 and CDR2 are KGHSH and LQKENI. The CDR3 is 13 residues long. J was trimmed by 4 bases and V by 8 bases; bases with no gene match: 7. The part of the CDR3 DNA that was read is TGTGCCAGCCTAGGGGGCGCGGGCACTGAA. Amino acid sequence: CASLGGAGTE. The full-length CDR3 reads as CASLGGAGTEAFF.

The sequenced CDR3 bases are TGTGCCAGCAGCTTTGGGGGCCCCTACGAG. Protein: CASSFGGPYE. The entire CDR3 sequence reads CASSFGGPYEQYF. The chain employs TRBV7-2 and TRBJ2-7, with D tentatively TRBD1 (6 bases). The read gets to within 3 residues of the CDR3 end, and the germline J gene fills in the rest. The CDR3 has 13 residues. The V gene's germline CDR1 is SGHTA and CDR2 FQGNSA. V gave up 3 bases and J gave up 2 bases, with 8 bases separating them.

Remarks on this clone: The read stops 3 residues short of the end of the CDR3; the missing end is completed from the germline J gene. This rearrangement joins TRBV6-2 or TRBV6-3 to TRBJ1-2, with a weak D call TRBD1 (6 bases). This CDR3 comprises 17 residues. Germline CDR1 and CDR2: MNHEY and SVGEGT. Trimming pared 2 bases from V and 4 bases from J, leaving 20 bases between. CDR3 in amino acids: CASSYEQGQPSGYGYTF. Incomplete CDR3 DNA: TGTGCCAGCAGTTACGAACAGGGCCAGCCGAGCGGCTATGGC.